This TCR beta chain emerged from a study of lung T cells in sarcoidosis with Löfgren's syndrome (dated 2017 in TCRdb). As for the study more broadly: Sarcoidosis was characterized as a granulomatous, predominantly pulmonary disease marked by accumulation of CD4+ T cells in bronchoalveolar lavage fluid. The repertoire analyses centered on Lofgren's syndrome patients.

Findings and caveats that apply to the study as a whole: Recognition of a sarcoidosis-associated antigen was only suggested, and the antigen itself remained putative and was not identified. In alphabeta pairing analysis, TRAV12-1 preferentially paired with TRBV2, and these paired TCRs showed CDR3 homology. TRAV12-1 and TRBV2 CDR3 motifs were reported to be shared among multiple Löfgren's syndrome patients, suggesting public CD4+ TCR repertoires. Compared with control subjects, Lofgren's syndrome patients reportedly showed the greatest expansion in the V gene segments TRAV12-1 and TRBV2.

These reads were obtained on an Illumina MiSeq. TCRdb itself trimmed the public reads at Q25 with fastp, ran MiXCR and retained productive beta chains. CDR3 protein duplicates are merged, each entry listing the most common genes and DNA. Recorded for this sample are some 18,000 distinct CDR3 sequences; less than 25% of them occurred a single time. Of the sample, around 4.3% is held by the ten largest clones. This clonotype appeared many times. Its antigen is not yet known. Per-base qualities were not stored, and no clone one base away is much larger. Per the germline V gene, MDHEN is the CDR1 and SYDVKM is the CDR2. Relative to germline, V is missing 5 bases and J is missing 2 bases, with 6 bases of the junction outside any gene match. CDR3 length: 15 amino acids, cysteine to phenylalanine. CDR3 DNA is the only sequence kept; it has 45 bases, read in frame from the first base.

Sequencing was performed on CD4+ T cells from PBMCs. The source of this sequence is a human donor with sarcoidosis (Löfgren's syndrome or another form), or a control subject (not recorded which). The sequence joins TRBV28 to TRBJ2-1; TRBD2 aligns with 7 central bases. The DNA sequence follows: TGTGCCAGCAGTCCCCCGGGGAGGGCCTACAATGAGCAGTTCTTC. It translates to CASSPPGRAYNEQFF. Beyond the CDR3, the reference TRBV28 and TRBJ2-1 genes provide the residues; the full variable domain reads: DVKVTQSSRYLVKRTGEKVFLECVQDMDHENMFWYRQDPGLGLRLIYFSYDVKMKEKGDIPEGYSVSREKKERFSLILESASTNQTSMYLCASSPPGRAYNEQFFGPGTRLTVL.